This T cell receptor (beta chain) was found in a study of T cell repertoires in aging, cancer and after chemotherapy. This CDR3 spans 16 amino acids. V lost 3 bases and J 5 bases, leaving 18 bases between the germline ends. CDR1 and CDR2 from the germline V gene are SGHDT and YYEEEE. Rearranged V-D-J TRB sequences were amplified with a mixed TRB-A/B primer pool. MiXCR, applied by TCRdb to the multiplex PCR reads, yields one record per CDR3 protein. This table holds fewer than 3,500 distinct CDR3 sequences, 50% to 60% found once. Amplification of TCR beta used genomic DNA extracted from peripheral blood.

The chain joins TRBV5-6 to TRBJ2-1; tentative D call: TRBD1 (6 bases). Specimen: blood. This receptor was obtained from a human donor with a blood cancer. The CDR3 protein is CASSSNRRTGNNEQFF. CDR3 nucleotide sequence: TGTGCCAGCAGCTCGAACCGGCGTACAGGGAACAATGAGCAGTTCTTC.